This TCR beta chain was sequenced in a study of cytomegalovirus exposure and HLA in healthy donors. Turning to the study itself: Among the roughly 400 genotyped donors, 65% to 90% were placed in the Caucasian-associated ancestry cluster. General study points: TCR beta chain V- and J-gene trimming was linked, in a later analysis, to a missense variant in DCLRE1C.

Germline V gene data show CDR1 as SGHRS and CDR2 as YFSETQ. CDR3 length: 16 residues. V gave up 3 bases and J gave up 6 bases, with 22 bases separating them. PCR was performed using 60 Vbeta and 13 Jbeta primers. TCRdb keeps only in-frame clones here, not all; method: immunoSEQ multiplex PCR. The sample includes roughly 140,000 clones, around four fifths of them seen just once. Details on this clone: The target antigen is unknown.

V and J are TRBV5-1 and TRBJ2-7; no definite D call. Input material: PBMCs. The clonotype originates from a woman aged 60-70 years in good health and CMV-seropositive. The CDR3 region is CASSSSHMLVASEQYF. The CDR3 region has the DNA TGCGCCAGCAGCTCCTCCCATATGCTAGTCGCCAGCGAGCAGTACTTC. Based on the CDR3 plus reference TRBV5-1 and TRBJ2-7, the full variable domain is KAGVTQTPRYLIKTRGQQVTLSCSPISGHRSVSWYQQTPGQGLQFLFEYFSETQRNKGNFPGRFSGRQFSNSRSEMNVSTLELGDSALYLCASSSSHMLVASEQYFGPGTRLTVT.